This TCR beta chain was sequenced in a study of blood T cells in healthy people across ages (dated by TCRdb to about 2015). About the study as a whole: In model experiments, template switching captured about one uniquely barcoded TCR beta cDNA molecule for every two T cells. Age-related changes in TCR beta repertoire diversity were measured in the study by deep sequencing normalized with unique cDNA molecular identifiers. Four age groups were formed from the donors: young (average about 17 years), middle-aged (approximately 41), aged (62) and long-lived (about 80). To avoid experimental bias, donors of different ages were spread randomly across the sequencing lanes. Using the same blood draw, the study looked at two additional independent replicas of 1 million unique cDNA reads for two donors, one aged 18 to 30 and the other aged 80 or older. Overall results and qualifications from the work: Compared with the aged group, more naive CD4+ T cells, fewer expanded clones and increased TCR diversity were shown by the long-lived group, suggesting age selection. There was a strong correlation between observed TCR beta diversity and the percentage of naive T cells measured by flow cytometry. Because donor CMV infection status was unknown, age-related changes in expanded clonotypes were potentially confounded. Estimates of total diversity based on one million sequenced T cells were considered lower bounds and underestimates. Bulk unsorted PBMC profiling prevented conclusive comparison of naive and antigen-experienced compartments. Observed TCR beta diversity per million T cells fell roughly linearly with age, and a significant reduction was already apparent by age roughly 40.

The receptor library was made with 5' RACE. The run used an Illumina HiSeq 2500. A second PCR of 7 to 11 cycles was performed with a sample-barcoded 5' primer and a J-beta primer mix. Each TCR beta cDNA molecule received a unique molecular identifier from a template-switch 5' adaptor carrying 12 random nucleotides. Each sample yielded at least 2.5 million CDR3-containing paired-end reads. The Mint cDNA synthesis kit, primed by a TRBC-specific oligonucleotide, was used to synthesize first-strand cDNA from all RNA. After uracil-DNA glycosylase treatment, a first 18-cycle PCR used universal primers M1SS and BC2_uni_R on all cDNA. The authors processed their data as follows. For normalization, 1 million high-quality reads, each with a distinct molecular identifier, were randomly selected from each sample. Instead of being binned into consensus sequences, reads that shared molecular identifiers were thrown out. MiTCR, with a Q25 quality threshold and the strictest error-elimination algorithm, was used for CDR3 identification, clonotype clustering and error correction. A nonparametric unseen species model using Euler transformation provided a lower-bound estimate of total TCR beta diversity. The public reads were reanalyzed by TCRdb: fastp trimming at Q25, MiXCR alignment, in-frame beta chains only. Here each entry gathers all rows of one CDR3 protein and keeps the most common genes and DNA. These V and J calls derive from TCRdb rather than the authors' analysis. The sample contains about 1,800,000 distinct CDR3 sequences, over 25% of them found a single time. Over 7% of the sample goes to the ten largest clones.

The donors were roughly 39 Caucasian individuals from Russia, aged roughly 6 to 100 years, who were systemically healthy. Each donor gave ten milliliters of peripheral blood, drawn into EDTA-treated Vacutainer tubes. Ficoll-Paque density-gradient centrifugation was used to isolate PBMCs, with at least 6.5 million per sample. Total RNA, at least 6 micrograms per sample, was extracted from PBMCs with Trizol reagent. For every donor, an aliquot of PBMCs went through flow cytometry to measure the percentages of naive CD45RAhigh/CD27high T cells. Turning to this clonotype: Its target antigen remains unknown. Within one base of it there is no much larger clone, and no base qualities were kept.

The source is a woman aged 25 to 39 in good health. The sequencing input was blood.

The CDR3 has the sequence CASSSLLFGGVNEQYF. The sequence in DNA is TGTGCCAGCAGTTCCCTTCTTTTCGGGGGGGTCAATGAGCAGTACTTC. Recombination connected TRBV27 to TRBJ2-4; 8 junctional bases match TRBD2. CDR1 and CDR2, looked up from the germline V gene (reference sequence), are MNHEY and SMNVEV. V is cut back by 4 bases and J by 13 bases, with 18 bases in the junction unmatched. The CDR3 has 16 amino acids, counting the end cysteine and phenylalanine. Just CDR3 DNA is preserved here, 48 bases in frame from base 1.